This TCR beta chain was recorded in a study of Ad26.COV2.S vaccination and SARS-CoV-2 variants. Study-level information: As a participant in COV1001, the donor was in the Ad26.COV2.S trial arm. Study-wide results and limits: While placebo recipients had lower spike-specific TCR breadth, vaccine recipients had more.

This clone appeared a single time. The antigen is unknown. Other DNA sequences in the sample encode the same CDR3. The V end lost 4 bases, the J end lost 0 bases, and 7 bases lay between the germline ends. The CDR3 runs to 13 residues. Germline V lookup: CDR1 GTSNPN, CDR2 SVGIG (reference sequence). Profiling relied on immunoSEQ multiplex PCR, and the TCRdb table lists in-frame clones only, not all of them. The sample holds 450,000 to 550,000 clones, about 88% seen once. Treatment given: 19 received Ad26.COV2.S at low or high dose, single or two shots; a few received placebo; per-sample allocation not given. Day 63 following the first vaccine or placebo injection was when the samples were taken.

This rearrangement joins TRBV30 to TRBJ1-5, with D maybe TRBD1 (6 bases). The sequence was obtained from a person aged 18-65 years who received the Ad26.COV2.S COVID-19 vaccine or a placebo. The input for sequencing was peripheral blood, taken in a trial of Ad26.COV2.S vaccine versus placebo. The CDR3, as DNA: TGTGCCTGGAACAGGGATAGCAATCAGCCCCAGCATTTT. This translates into CAWNRDSNQPQHF.